This T cell receptor (beta chain) was observed in a study of STAT5B mutations in CD4+ large granular lymphocyte leukemia. Study as a whole: The CDR3 'QG' motif was associated with a particular HLA allele among healthy donors.

The assay was run at survey level. The method was immunoSEQ multiplex PCR; TCRdb's version includes in-frame clones alone and lacks a portion of them. The sample has about 48,000 clones, roughly three quarters seen once. Overall study results and limits: Higher CD4+ than CD8+ T-LGLL clonality might reflect small sample size. Top patient clones used TRBV06 genes more often: 8/27 versus 2/35 in controls.

Worth noting for this clone: Antigen: not known.

Germline CDR1 is LNHDA and CDR2 is SQIVND (reference sequence). Trimming pared 6 bases from V and 2 bases from J, leaving 9 bases between. This CDR3 contains 13 residues. This sequence joins TRBV19 and TRBJ2-3; tentatively, D is TRBD1 (6 bases). Specimen: CD4+ T cells from blood buffy coats. This TCR was recovered from a human donor in good health. Here the CDR3 DNA reads TGTGCCAGTAGGTGGACAGACACAGATACGCAGTATTTT. Its translation: CASRWTDTDTQYF.